This T cell receptor beta chain was retrieved from a study of blood T cell repertoires in COVID-19. Study summary: Italy, Spain and the United States were the sources of the convalescent and acute COVID-19 samples. T cells, B-cell-depleted T cells, or PBMCs supplied cDNA or gDNA.

This CDR3 is built from 18 residues. Trimming at V came to 2 bases and at J to 0 bases, leaving 7 bases not matched to a gene. Germline CDR1 is LGHNA and CDR2 is YNFKEQ. Per the original data handling: Reference gene primer amplification in the assay estimated nucleated cell counts. The assay was immunoSEQ multiplex PCR, and TCRdb's table has in-frame clones only and misses some. That table gives V, J and clone size, and the DNA gave D and trimming. The sample holds around 100,000 clones, over 80% seen once. Sequencing was done on a sample of peripheral blood. This sequence originates from a man aged 80 or over with acute or convalescent COVID-19. The chain uses TRBV4-2 and TRBJ1-1; 12 nucleotides agree with TRBD1. The CDR3 here is CASSQPPGTGGMNTEAFF. The CDR3 DNA reads TGTGCCAGCAGCCAACCCCCCGGGACAGGGGGCATGAACACTGAAGCTTTCTTT.